Below are 20 T cell receptor beta chains sequenced from a single sample in a study of T cells in Graves' hyperthyroidism and ophthalmopathy. The TCR beta CDR3 regions underwent amplification using RNA transcripts as the source. The primer set for the first-round RT-PCR of the TCR CDR3 was HTBI. MiXCR, run by TCRdb on the multiplex PCR reads, gives a single entry per CDR3 protein. This table holds 300,000 to 400,000 distinct CDR3 sequences, roughly 15% found once. Material for sequencing was blood. The receptors originated from a woman aged 25 to 39 with Graves' ophthalmopathy.

This clonotype came up many times. The CDR3 bases are TGTGCCACCAGCAGAGAGGCCAGGGTGGGAGGTGGCTACACCTTC. This translates into CATSREARVGGGYTF. The rearrangement links TRBV15 to TRBJ1-2; maybe TRBD1 (5 bases). Germline lookup yields CDR1 LNHNV and CDR2 YYDKDF (reference sequence). V was shortened by 0 bases and J by 7 bases, with 15 bases between the two germline ends. This CDR3 has 15 residues.

This clonotype was recorded at least ten times. The chain employs TRBV19 and TRBJ1-5; D gene unclear. Trimming took off 4 bases at V and 3 bases at J, with 4 bases between the two ends. Germline V gives CDR1 LNHDA, CDR2 SQIVND (reference sequence). The CDR3 has 12 residues. CDR3 nucleotide sequence: TGTGCCAGTAGTACCCTCAATCAGCCCCAGCATTTT. As protein: CASSTLNQPQHF.

The table lists this clonotype with many counts. The gene calls are TRBV20-1 and TRBJ2-1; 13 bases align to TRBD2. With 6 bases clipped from V and 8 bases from J, the junction kept 7 bases outside the gene matches. Germline CDR1 reads DFQATT; CDR2 reads SNEGSKA (reference sequence). This CDR3 region has 14 residues. The DNA of the CDR3 is TGCAGTGCAGCACTAGCGGGGGGGATCGATGAGCAGTTCTTC. Translation gives CSAALAGGIDEQFF.

This clonotype was seen repeatedly, ten times or more. This chain uses TRBV20-1 with TRBJ1-2; D gene unclear. Trimming pared 1 base from V and 6 bases from J, leaving 15 bases between. Germline-derived CDR1 and CDR2 are DFQATT and SNEGSKA (reference sequence). This CDR3 region has 14 residues. CDR3 sequence: CSARGDKVSNGYTF. The CDR3 bases are TGCAGTGCTAGAGGAGACAAGGTTTCGAATGGCTACACCTTC.

This clonotype was detected many times. This sequence joins TRBV12-3 or TRBV12-4 and TRBJ2-1, with D unclear. The CDR3 contains 14 residues. Trimming took off 2 bases at V and 7 bases at J, with 12 bases between the two ends. The CDR3 DNA sequence: TGTGCCAGCAGTTTAAATACACTGGGGAATGAGCAGTTCTTC. Amino acids: CASSLNTLGNEQFF.

Ten or more counts support this clonotype. This rearrangement joins TRBV12-3 or TRBV12-4 to TRBJ2-1; D gene uncertain. Trimming took 6 bases from V and 7 from J, leaving 10 bases between them. CDR3 size: 12 residues. CDR3 bases: TGTGCCAGCAGCCCCAGGTGGAATGAGCAGTTCTTC. Translating gives CASSPRWNEQFF.

This clonotype was counted ten times or more. This sequence joins TRBV24-1 and TRBJ2-6; 7 bases are shared with TRBD1. The CDR3 consists of 20 residues. Trimming cost V 4 bases and J 0 bases; bases outside gene matches: 14. Germline CDR1 KGHDR, CDR2 SFDVKD. In DNA form, the CDR3 reads TGTGCCACCAGTGACCGACGTGAGGGACAGCGACACTCTGGGGCCAACGTCCTGACTTTC. It translates to CATSDRREGQRHSGANVLTF.

This clonotype has a count of ten or more. The rearrangement links TRBV29-1 to TRBJ1-2, with D tentatively TRBD1 (6 bases). V was trimmed by 4 bases and J by 7 bases, leaving 10 bases between them. This CDR3 has 11 amino acids. Germline assignment: CDR1 SQVTM and CDR2 ANQGSEA. The CDR3 DNA follows: TGCAGCGTTGTAACAGGGTCTGGCTACACCTTC. Translation: CSVVTGSGYTF.

This clonotype was seen at least ten times. The chain employs TRBV27 and TRBJ1-2; possibly TRBD1 for D (5 bases). Germline CDR1 MNHEY, CDR2 SMNVEV (reference sequence). V was clipped by 6 bases and J by 7 bases, with 15 bases between them. CDR3 length: 13 residues. The CDR3: CASRGMGRGGYTF. The DNA for the CDR3 is TGTGCCAGCAGGGGCATGGGACGGGGTGGCTACACCTTC.

This clonotype was seen more than once but under ten times. The chain joins TRBV19 to TRBJ2-7; D tentatively fits TRBD1 or TRBD2 (5 bases each). This CDR3 has 15 amino acids. The germline gives CDR1 LNHDA, CDR2 SQIVND (reference sequence). Trimming removed 6 bases at V and 4 bases at J, with 19 bases between. Written as DNA, the CDR3 is TGTGCCAGTAGCCCATCTCGTAACGGGGCTTACGAGCAGTACTTC. It is translated as CASSPSRNGAYEQYF.

The chain is built from TRBV7-3 and TRBJ2-1, with 8 bases that match TRBD2. V shed 2 bases, J shed 0 bases, and the junction held 6 bases outside the gene matches. CDR3 length: 17 amino acids. Germline V gene lookup returns CDR1 SGHTA and CDR2 FQGTGA. The DNA for the CDR3 is TGTGCCAGCAGCTTAGCGGCGGGGGGCCCCTCCTACAATGAGCAGTTCTTC. Its translation: CASSLAAGGPSYNEQFF.

This clonotype was detected ten times or more. V is TRBV15 and J is TRBJ1-2; a possible D gene is TRBD1 (6 bases). V was trimmed by 8 bases and J by 4 bases, leaving 11 bases between them. The germline CDR1 and CDR2 sequences are LNHNV and YYDKDF (reference sequence). The CDR3 is 12 amino acids. DNA for the CDR3: TGTGCCACCGGGGGCAGAGTCTATGGCTACACCTTC. The encoded protein is CATGGRVYGYTF.

This clonotype was found many times. The CDR3 sequence: CASSQGVDTEAFF. Written as DNA, the CDR3 is TGTGCCAGCAGCCAGGGTGTCGACACTGAAGCTTTCTTT. V usage is TRBV4-2 and J usage is TRBJ1-1, with unresolved D. Germline CDR1 LGHNA, CDR2 YNFKEQ. Trimming stripped 3 bases from V and 3 bases from J, with 8 bases between. The CDR3 totals 13 residues.

This clonotype was recorded at least ten times. J is TRBJ1-2 and V is TRBV11-2; no definite D call. The CDR3 is 19 amino acids. Germline assignment: CDR1 SGHAT and CDR2 FQNNGV. V was shortened by 1 base and J by 4 bases, with 25 bases between the two germline ends. The CDR3 sequence: CASSLGKTLPQALRYGYTF. CDR3 sequence (DNA): TGTGCCAGCAGCTTAGGAAAGACACTCCCCCAGGCGCTGCGCTATGGCTACACCTTC. The variable domain in full, completed from reference TRBV11-2 and TRBJ1-2, reads EAGVAQSPRYKIIEKRQSVAFWCNPISGHATLYWYQQILGQGPKLLIQFQNNGVVDDSQLPKDRFSAERLKGVDSTLKIQPAKLEDSAVYLCASSLGKTLPQALRYGYTFGSGTRLTVV.

In this sample, this clonotype turned up many times. V is TRBV7-8 and J is TRBJ2-1; 11 bases align to TRBD2. The junction had 13 bases not matched to a gene; V was cut back by 2 bases and J by 10 bases. This CDR3 is built from 17 residues. CDR1 and CDR2 from the germline V gene are SGHVS and FQNEAQ. For the CDR3, the DNA is TGTGCCAGCAGCTTAATTTCCCTAGCGGGGGGCGAAGGGGAGCAGTTCTTC. This gives the protein CASSLISLAGGEGEQFF.

This clonotype occurred many times. The chain uses TRBV12-3 or TRBV12-4 and TRBJ2-7; TRBD1 matches 9 bases. V shed 3 bases, J shed 3 bases, and the junction held 6 bases outside the gene matches. The CDR3 totals 15 residues. This CDR3 reads CASSFPTGGFYEQYF. The CDR3 bases are TGTGCCAGCAGTTTCCCGACAGGGGGGTTCTACGAGCAGTACTTC.

This clonotype was detected ten times or more. J is TRBJ2-2 and V is TRBV29-1; 7 bases match TRBD1. The J segment lost 4 bases and the V segment lost 4 bases, leaving 3 bases of the junction unmatched. This CDR3 spans 13 amino acids. The V gene's germline CDR1 is SQVTM and CDR2 ANQGSEA. The CDR3 DNA reads as TGCAGCGTTGCCAGGGGGTCCACCGGGGAGCTGTTTTTT. Amino acids: CSVARGSTGELFF.

This clonotype was seen ten or more times. The chain couples TRBV12-3 or TRBV12-4 to TRBJ1-2; no clear D gene. The CDR3 has 13 amino acids. Trimming removed 3 bases at V and 8 bases at J, with 13 bases between. The CDR3 protein is CASSFDGGLGYTF. The CDR3 nucleotides read TGTGCCAGCAGTTTCGACGGTGGCTTGGGCTACACCTTC.

In its sample, this clonotype was seen a few times. The chain uses TRBV7-2 and TRBJ2-7; TRBD1 or TRBD2 may be the D gene (5 bases each). The V gene lost 5 bases and the J gene lost 5 bases, with 13 bases spanning the gap. CDR1 and CDR2 (germline): SGHTA, FQGNSA. The CDR3 is 13 amino acids. This CDR3 reads CASSTGTLNEQYF. Here the CDR3 DNA reads TGTGCCAGCAGCACCGGGACGCTCAACGAGCAGTACTTC.

Ten or more counts support this clonotype. V usage is TRBV12-3 or TRBV12-4 and J usage is TRBJ1-4, with TRBD1 identical over 8 bases. Trimming took 3 bases from V and 8 from J; bases not matched to a gene: 14. The CDR3 covers 17 residues. The CDR3 nucleotides are TGTGCCAGCAGTTTCAGGGTCAGGGGGCCTGTAGGAGAAAAACTGTTTTTT. This translates into CASSFRVRGPVGEKLFF.